A selection of T cell receptor beta chains follows, all from one sample in a study of cytomegalovirus exposure and HLA in healthy donors. The assay was immunoSEQ multiplex PCR, and TCRdb's table has in-frame clones only and misses some. The table has under 200,000 clones, around two thirds seen once. The sample consisted of PBMCs. These receptors all come from a man aged 45 to 65 in good health and CMV-seronegative. Both conserved end residues are trimmed from each CDR3. Not every row has a clone size; where given, it reads once, few, many or a size class.

TRBJ2-3 | NA | TRBV7-2 | ASSLSTVTQY
TRBJ2-5 | NA | TRBV20-1 | RAKETQY
TRBJ2-4 | NA | TRBV6-1 | ASSEKVSGGDIQY
TRBJ1-5 | NA | TRBV25-1 | ASSSLSNQPQH
TRBJ2-3 | few | TRBV5-1 | ASSLDYTQY
TRBJ2-3 | NA | TRBV5-4 | ASSSPRPGGADTQY
TRBJ1-1 | few | TRBV2 | ASTPRKGTGNTEAF
TRBJ2-1 | NA | TRBV6-6 | ASTPGSGGYNEQF
TRBJ1-2 | NA | TRBV28 | ASSPGGGGNYGYT
TRBJ2-1 | NA | TRBV5-1 | ASSLGGESGALL
TRBJ2-2 | NA | TRBV27 | ASTERGVAGELF
TRBJ1-5 | NA | TRBV4-1 | ASSQEGGTGVRQPQH
TRBJ2-5 | few | TRBV6-5 | ASSSYRGRETQY
TRBJ1-1 | NA | TRBV5-1 | ASRQGGSRTEAF
TRBJ1-4 | NA | TRBV6-5 | ASSLDRPTNEKLF
TRBJ2-1 | NA | TRBV28 | ASSHRLAGGRSSYNEQF
TRBJ1-6 | NA | TRBV9 | ATSKTGYSPLH
TRBJ1-4 | NA | TRBV27 | ASSPRETNEKLF
TRBJ1-1 | few | TRBV5-1 | ASSLEGAYLNTEAF
TRBJ2-7 | NA | TRBV5-4 | ASSVEVGGFNEQY
TRBJ2-3 | NA | TRBV29-1 | SVDGWGLSTDTQY
TRBJ1-5 | once | TRBV11-2 | ASSLGGQNQPQH
NA | once | TRBV19 | ASSHQGNYEQY
TRBJ2-3 | NA | TRBV7-9 | ASSLWGGASRSADTQY
TRBJ1-1 | NA | TRBV15 | ATSSSLGGAHTEAF
TRBJ2-3 | few | TRBV25-1 | ASRGLYYNADTQY
TRBJ1-4 | NA | TRBV10-3 | AIRGQSVEKLF
TRBJ2-7 | NA | TRBV5-1 | ASSLGTGSHEQY
TRBJ1-3 | NA | TRBV7-9 | ASSLVGSSGNTIY
TRBJ2-3 | NA | TRBV5-1 | ASSPTVTSTDTQY
TRBJ2-7 | NA | TRBV27 | ASSFSGSRYEQY
TRBJ2-1 | few | TRBV4-2 | ASSQDPGTYNEQF
TRBJ2-3 | NA | TRBV10-1 | ASSETSGGAKGTQY
TRBJ1-2 | NA | TRBV6-1 | ASIGTGTPNYGYT
TRBJ2-1 | NA | TRBV2 | ASSEARVTNEQF
TRBJ2-2 | NA | TRBV11-2 | ASSLVTSGDDNTGELF
TRBJ2-3 | NA | TRBV4-3 | ASSLLAGGSTDTQY
TRBJ1-5 | NA | TRBV28 | ASSLSGGYQPQH
TRBJ2-5 | NA | TRBV20-1 | SSTGQETQY
TRBJ1-3 | NA | TRBV6-5 | ASSYEANMVGNTIY
TRBJ1-2 | NA | TRBV7-9 | ASSVGQVGNYGYT
TRBJ2-3 | NA | TRBV5-8 | ASSHKPGQGFTDTQY
TRBJ2-3 | NA | TRBV28 | ASRTTGMADTQY
TRBJ2-7 | NA | TRBV7-9 | ASSSRGQEQY
TRBJ1-4 | NA | TRBV18 | ASSYGPQGEKLF
TRBJ1-1 | NA | TRBV10-2 | ASREGQSGQVTEAF
TRBJ2-6 | few | TRBV2 | ASGQSSGANVLT
TRBJ1-1 | NA | TRBV6-1 | ASSEGRAGNTEAF
TRBJ2-2 | NA | TRBV2 | ASRAGDLNTGELF
TRBJ1-4 | NA | TRBV29-1 | SAGQGREKLF
TRBJ2-2 | NA | TRBV7-2 | ASSLLGQGVTGELF
TRBJ1-1 | NA | TRBV19 | ASSIGQGDTEAF
TRBJ1-1 | NA | TRBV6-1 | ASRGTGENTEAF
TRBJ1-1 | NA | TRBV14 | ASSPGTGSNTEAF
TRBJ1-3 | NA | TRBV5-1 | ASSLSGGDGNTIY